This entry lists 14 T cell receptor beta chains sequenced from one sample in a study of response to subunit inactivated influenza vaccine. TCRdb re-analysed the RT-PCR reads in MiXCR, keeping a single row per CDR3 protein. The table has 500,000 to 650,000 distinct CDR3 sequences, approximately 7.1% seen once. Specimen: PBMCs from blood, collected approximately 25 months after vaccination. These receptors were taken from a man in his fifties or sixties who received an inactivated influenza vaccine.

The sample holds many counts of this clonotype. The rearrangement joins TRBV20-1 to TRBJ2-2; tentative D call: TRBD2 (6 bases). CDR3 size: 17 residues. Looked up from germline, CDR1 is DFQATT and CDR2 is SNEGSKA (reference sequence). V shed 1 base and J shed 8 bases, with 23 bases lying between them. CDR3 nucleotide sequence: TGCAGTGCTAGAGCCTGGGCCTACGGGGAGGACCTGGGGGAGCTGTTTTTT. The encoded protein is CSARAWAYGEDLGELFF.

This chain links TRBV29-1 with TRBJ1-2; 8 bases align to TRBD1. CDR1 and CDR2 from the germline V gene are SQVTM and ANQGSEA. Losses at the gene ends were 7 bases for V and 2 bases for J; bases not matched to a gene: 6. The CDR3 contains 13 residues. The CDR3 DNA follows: TGCAGCGCCCGCAGGGGGCAAAACTATGGCTACACCTTC. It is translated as CSARRGQNYGYTF. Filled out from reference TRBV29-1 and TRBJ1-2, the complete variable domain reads SAVISQKPSRDICQRGTSLTIQCQVDSQVTMMFWYRQQPGQSLTLIATANQGSEATYESGFVIDKFPISRPNLTFSTLTVSNMSPEDSSIYLCSARRGQNYGYTFGSGTRLTVV.

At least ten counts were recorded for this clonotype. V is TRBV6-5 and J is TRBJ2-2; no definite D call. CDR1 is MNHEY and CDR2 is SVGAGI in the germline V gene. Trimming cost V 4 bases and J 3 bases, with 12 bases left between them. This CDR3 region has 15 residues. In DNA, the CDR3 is TGTGCCAGCAGTTCCCAACCCGAATACACCGGGGAGCTGTTTTTT. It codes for CASSSQPEYTGELFF.

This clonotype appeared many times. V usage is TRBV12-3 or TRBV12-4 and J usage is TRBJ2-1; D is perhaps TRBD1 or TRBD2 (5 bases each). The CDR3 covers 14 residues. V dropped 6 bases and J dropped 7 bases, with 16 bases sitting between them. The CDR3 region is CASRGNSEGNEQFF. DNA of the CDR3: TGTGCCAGCAGAGGAAATAGCGAGGGGAATGAGCAGTTCTTC.

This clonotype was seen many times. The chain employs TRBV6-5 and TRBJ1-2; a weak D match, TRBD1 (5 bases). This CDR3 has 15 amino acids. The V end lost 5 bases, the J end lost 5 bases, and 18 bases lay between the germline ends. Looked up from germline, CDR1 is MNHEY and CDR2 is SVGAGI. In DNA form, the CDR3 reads TGTGCCAGCAGTAACCCCGGGCAGGGAGTGTATGGCTACACCTTC. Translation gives CASSNPGQGVYGYTF.

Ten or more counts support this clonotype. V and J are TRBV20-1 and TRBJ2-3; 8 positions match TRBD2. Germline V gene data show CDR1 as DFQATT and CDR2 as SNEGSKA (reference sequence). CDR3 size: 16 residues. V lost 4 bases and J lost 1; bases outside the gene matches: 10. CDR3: CSATSSTSGGTDTQYF. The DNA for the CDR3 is TGCAGTGCTACCTCCTCAACTAGCGGTGGCACAGATACGCAGTATTTT.

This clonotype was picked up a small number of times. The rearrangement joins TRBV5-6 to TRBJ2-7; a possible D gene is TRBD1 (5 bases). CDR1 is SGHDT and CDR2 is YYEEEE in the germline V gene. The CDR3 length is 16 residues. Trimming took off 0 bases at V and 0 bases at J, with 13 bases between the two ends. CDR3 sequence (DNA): TGTGCCAGCAGCTTGGCAGTCAGGGCAATCTCCTACGAGCAGTACTTC. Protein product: CASSLAVRAISYEQYF.

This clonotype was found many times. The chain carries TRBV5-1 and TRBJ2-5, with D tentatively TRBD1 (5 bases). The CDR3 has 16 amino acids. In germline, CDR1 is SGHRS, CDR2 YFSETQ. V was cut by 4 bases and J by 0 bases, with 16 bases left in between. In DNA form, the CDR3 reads TGCGCCAGCAGCCGGGTACAGGATTCGTACCAAGAGACCCAGTACTTC. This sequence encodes CASSRVQDSYQETQYF. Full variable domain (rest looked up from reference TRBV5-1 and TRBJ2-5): KAGVTQTPRYLIKTRGQQVTLSCSPISGHRSVSWYQQTPGQGLQFLFEYFSETQRNKGNFPGRFSGRQFSNSRSEMNVSTLELGDSALYLCASSRVQDSYQETQYFGPGTRLLVL.

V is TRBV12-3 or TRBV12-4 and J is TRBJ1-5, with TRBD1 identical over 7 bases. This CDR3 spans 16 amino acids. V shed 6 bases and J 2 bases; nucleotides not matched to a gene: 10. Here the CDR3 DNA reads TGTGCCAGCAGCTTAATGACAGGGACTGGCAATCAGCCCCAGCATTTT. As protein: CASSLMTGTGNQPQHF.

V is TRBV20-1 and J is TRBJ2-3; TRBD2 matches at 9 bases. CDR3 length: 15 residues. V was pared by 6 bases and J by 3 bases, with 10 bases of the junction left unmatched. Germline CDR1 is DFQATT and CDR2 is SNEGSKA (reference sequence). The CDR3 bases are TGCAGTGCACTATTGGCGGGAGGGATGACAGATACGCAGTATTTT. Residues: CSALLAGGMTDTQYF.

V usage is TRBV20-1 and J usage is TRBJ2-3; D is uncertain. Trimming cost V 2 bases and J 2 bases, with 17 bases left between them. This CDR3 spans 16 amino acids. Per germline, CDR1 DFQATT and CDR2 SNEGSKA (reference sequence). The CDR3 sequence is CSARSPTLASTDTQYF. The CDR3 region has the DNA TGCAGTGCTAGATCTCCGACTCTCGCCTCCACAGATACGCAGTATTTT.

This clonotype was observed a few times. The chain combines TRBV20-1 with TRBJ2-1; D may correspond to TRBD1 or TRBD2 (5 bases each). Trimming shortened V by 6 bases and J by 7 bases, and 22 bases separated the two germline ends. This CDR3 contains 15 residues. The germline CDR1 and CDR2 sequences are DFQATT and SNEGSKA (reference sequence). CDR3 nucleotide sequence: TGCAGTGCGCAAGCCGGGACCACCAGGAGGAATGAGCAGTTCTTC. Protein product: CSAQAGTTRRNEQFF.

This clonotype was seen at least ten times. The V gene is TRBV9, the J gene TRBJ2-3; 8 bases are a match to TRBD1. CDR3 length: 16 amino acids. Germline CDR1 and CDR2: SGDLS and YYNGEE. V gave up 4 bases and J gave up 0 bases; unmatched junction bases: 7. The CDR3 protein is CASSSTGGTSTDTQYF. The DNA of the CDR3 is TGTGCCAGCAGCTCAACAGGGGGAACTAGCACAGATACGCAGTATTTT.

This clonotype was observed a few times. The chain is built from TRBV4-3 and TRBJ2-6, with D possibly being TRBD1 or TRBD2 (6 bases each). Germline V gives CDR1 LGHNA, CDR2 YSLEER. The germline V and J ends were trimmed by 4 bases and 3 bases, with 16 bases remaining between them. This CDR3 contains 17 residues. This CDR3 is CASSPRLRGDGANVLTF. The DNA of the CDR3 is TGCGCCAGCAGCCCCCGCCTTAGGGGGGATGGGGCCAACGTCCTGACTTTC.